Listed here is a single TCR beta chain. It lacks a known antigen. No quality values exist for individual bases; no much larger clone is one base distant. Libraries were made using the immunoSEQ multiplex PCR assay. From the authors' description of their analysis: A statistical classification framework was built for diagnosing cytomegalovirus status from the catalog of TCR beta chain sequences. TCRdb holds this immuneACCESS table with in-frame rearrangements only. Some clones are missing; in checked studies, unresolved V genes explain under half, and the rest has no known cause. V and J calls and clone size are as listed in that table; D and trimming were resolved from the DNA. The sample records around 300,000 clones, 80% to 90% of which are singletons. The ten most abundant clones make up approximately 1% of the sample. The donors belonged to the validation cohort of over a hundred subjects, which was separate from the roughly 700-subject first cohort.

This sample is drawn from a study of cytomegalovirus exposure and HLA in healthy donors (dated by TCRdb to about 2017). For the wider study: The 650 to 750 repertoires of the first cohort and the 120 validation repertoires were produced on the same platform, according to a later analysis. The study aimed to test whether signatures of past pathogen exposure could be identified by cataloging public T cell receptors. In addition to the first cohort of 650 to 750 subjects, a separate validation cohort of some 120 different subjects was used. To predict cytomegalovirus infection status, the study brought together high-throughput TCR immunosequencing, statistical association of individual TCRs with disease status, and machine learning. Broader findings and caveats from the paper: The authors suggested that the approach could potentially be generalized to other disease states and immunological phenotypes. The classifier was reported to diagnose cytomegalovirus status with high specificity and sensitivity in both the original and validation cohorts. Most TCR sequences were seen in very few donors, while some public TCRs were found in many individuals. Three of the identified cytomegalovirus-associated TCR beta chains were confirmed in vitro to be specific for cytomegalovirus antigens. The validation cohort had no HLA typing available for a later analysis, so co-occurrence within that cohort was assessed over all 120 or so repertoires. Subsequent analysis determined that TCRs grouped into clusters in the first cohort also showed a tendency toward co-occurrence across the roughly 120 validation repertoires, and roughly 94% of cluster scores exceeded 0. The study gave a list of over 150 TCR beta chains associated with cytomegalovirus.

Reading from cysteine to phenylalanine, the CDR3 counts 14 amino acids. The DNA shown is the 42-base CDR3, in frame from base 1. Trimming takes 4 bases off V and 7 bases off J; junction bases not matched to a gene: 7. CDR1 is given as SGHTA and CDR2 as FQGNSA, both from the germline V gene. This clonotype originated in a woman between 18 and 29 years old in good health and CMV-seronegative. Sequencing was carried out using PBMCs. The sequence joins TRBV7-2 to TRBJ1-2; 9 middle bases align to TRBD1. The DNA is as follows: TGTGCCAGCAGCTCCTGGACAGGGGAGGGTGGCTACACCTTC. It specifies CASSSWTGEGGYTF.